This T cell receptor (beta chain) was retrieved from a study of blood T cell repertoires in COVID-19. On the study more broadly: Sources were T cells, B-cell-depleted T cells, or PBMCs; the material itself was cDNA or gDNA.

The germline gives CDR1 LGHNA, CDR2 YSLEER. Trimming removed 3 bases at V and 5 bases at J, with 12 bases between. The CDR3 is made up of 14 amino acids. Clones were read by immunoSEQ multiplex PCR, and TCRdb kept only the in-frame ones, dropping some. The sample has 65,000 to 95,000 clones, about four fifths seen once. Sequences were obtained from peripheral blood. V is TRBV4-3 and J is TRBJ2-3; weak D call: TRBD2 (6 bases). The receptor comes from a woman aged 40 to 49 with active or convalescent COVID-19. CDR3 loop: CASSQDPAGDTQYF. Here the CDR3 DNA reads TGCGCCAGCAGCCAGGACCCAGCGGGAGATACGCAGTATTTT.